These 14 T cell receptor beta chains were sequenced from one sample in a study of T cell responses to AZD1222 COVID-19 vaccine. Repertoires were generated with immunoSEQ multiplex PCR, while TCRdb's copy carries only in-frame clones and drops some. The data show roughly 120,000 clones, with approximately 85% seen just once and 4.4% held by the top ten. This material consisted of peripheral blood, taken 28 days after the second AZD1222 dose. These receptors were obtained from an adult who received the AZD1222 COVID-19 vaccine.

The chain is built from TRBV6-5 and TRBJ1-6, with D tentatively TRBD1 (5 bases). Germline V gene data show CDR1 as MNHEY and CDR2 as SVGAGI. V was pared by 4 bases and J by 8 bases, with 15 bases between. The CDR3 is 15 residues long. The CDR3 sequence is CASSLGPTVDSPLHF. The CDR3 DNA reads TGTGCCAGCAGTTTGGGACCGACGGTAGATTCACCCCTCCACTTT.

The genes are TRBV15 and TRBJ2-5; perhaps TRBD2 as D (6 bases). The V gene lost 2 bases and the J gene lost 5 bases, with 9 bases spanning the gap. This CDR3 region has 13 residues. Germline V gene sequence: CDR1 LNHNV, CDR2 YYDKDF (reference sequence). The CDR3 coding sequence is TGTGCCACCAGCAGAAGGCTAGCGGAGACCCAGTACTTC. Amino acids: CATSRRLAETQYF.

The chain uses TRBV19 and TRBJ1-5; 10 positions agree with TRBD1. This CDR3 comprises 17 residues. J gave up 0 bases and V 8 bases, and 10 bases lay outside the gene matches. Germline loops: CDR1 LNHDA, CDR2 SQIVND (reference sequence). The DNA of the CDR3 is TGTGCCAGTGCCTGGAGGACAGGGGGGACTAGCAATCAGCCCCAGCATTTT. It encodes CASAWRTGGTSNQPQHF.

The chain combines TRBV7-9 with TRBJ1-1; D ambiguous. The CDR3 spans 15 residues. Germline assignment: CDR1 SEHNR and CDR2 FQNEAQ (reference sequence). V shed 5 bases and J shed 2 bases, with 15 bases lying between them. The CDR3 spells CASSPAGAGNTEAFF. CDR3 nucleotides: TGTGCCAGCAGCCCAGCTGGCGCAGGAAACACTGAAGCTTTCTTT.

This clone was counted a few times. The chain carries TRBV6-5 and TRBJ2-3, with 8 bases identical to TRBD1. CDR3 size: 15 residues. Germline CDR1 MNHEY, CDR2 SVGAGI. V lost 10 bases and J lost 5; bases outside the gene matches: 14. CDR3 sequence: CATTPGGNRRDTQYF. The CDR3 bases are TGTGCCACCACACCAGGGGGCAATCGTCGAGATACGCAGTATTTT.

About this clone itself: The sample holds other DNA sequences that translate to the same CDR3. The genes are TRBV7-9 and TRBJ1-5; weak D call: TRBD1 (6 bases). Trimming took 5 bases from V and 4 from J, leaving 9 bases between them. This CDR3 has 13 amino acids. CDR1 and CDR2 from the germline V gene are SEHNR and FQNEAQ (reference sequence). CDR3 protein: CASSPQGNQPQHF. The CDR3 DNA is TGTGCCAGCAGCCCACAGGGTAATCAGCCCCAGCATTTT.

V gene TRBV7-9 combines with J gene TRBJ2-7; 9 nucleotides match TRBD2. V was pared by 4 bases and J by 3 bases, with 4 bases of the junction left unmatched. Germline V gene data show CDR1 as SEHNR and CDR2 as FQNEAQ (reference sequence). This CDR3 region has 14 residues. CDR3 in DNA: TGTGCCAGCAGCTGGGGTAGCGGGGGCTACGAGCAGTACTTC. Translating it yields CASSWGSGGYEQYF.

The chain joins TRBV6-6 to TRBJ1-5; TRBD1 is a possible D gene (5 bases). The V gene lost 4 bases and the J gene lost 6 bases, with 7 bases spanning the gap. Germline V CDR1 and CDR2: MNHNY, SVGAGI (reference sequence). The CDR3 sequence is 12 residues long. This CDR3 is CASSSGRQPQHF. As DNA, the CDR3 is TGTGCCAGCAGTTCAGGGCGTCAGCCCCAGCATTTT.

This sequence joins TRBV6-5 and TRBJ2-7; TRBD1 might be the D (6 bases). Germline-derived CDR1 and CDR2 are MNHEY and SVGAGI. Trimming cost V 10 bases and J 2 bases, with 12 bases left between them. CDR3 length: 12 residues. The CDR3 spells CATSQGTYEQYF. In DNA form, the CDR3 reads TGTGCCACCTCGCAGGGGACCTACGAGCAGTACTTC.

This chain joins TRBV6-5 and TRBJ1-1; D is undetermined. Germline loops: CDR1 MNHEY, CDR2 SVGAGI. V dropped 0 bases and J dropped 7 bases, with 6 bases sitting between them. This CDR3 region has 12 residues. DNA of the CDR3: TGTGCCAGCAGTTACTCGACACTTGAAGCTTTCTTT. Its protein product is CASSYSTLEAFF.

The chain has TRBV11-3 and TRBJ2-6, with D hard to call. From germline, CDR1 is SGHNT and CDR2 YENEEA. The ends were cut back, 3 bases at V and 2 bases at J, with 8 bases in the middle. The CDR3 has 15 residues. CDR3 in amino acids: CASSFGVAGANVLTF. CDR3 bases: TGTGCCAGCAGCTTCGGCGTTGCTGGGGCCAACGTCCTGACTTTC. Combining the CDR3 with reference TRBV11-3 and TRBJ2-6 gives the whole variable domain EAGVVQSPRYKIIEKKQPVAFWCNPISGHNTLYWYLQNLGQGPELLIRYENEEAVDDSQLPKDRFSAERLKGVDSTLKIQPAELGDSAVYLCASSFGVAGANVLTFGAGSRLTVL.

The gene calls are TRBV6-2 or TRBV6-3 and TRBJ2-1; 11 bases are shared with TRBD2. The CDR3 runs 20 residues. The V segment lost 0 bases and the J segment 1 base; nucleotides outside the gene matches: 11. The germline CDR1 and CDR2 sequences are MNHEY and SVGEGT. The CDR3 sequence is CASSYSRGSGGAQSYNEQFF. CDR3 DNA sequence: TGTGCCAGCAGTTACTCGAGAGGTAGCGGGGGGGCCCAATCCTACAATGAGCAGTTCTTC.

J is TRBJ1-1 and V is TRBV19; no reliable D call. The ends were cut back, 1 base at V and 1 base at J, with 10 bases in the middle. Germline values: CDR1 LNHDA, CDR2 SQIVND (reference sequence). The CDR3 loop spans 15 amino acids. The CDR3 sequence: CASSIGWRTNTEAFF. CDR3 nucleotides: TGTGCCAGTAGTATAGGCTGGCGGACGAACACTGAAGCTTTCTTT.

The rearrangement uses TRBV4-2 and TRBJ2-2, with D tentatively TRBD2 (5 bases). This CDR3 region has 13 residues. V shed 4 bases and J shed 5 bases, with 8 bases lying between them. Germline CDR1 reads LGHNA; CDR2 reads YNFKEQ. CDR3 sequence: CASSRELTGELFF. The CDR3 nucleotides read TGTGCCAGCAGCCGGGAGCTTACCGGGGAGCTGTTTTTT.